Sequencing of this T cell receptor (beta chain) was carried out in a study of blood T cell repertoires in COVID-19. Study-level information: Sample material is recorded as cDNA or gDNA derived from T cells, B-cell-depleted T cells, or PBMCs.

Only in-frame clones appear in the TCRdb table, and some are missing; sequencing was by immunoSEQ multiplex PCR. The sample holds about 350,000 clones, 88% seen once. V lost 0 bases and J lost 3, with 9 bases in between. This CDR3 region has 14 residues. CDR1 and CDR2 (germline): SGHRS, YFSETQ. On this clone: Different DNA sequences within this sample yield the same CDR3.

The sample comprised peripheral blood. This receptor was obtained from an older woman with COVID-19, enrolled during active disease. The rearrangement uses TRBV5-1 and TRBJ1-1, with a possible D match to TRBD1 (5 bases). CDR3: CASSLDGAYTEAFF. The DNA for the CDR3 is TGCGCCAGCAGCTTGGATGGGGCGTACACTGAAGCTTTCTTT.